This paragraph reports one T cell receptor (beta chain). Antigen specificity is unknown. The sample originates from a study of cytomegalovirus exposure and HLA in healthy donors. In the study overall: Membership in the Caucasian-associated ancestry cluster was found for 75% to 90% of approximately 430 genotyped donors.

Study findings and constraints: In a later analysis, at a false discovery rate of 0.05, 16,951 TCR beta sequences were associated with HLA alleles. Accurate prediction of most subjects' HLA-A and HLA-B alleles from TCR beta sequences was reported. Trimming of TCR beta V- and J-genes showed a link, identified in a later analysis, to a missense DCLRE1C variant.

Germline lookup yields CDR1 SGHRS and CDR2 YFSETQ. V was cut by 2 bases and J by 0 bases, with 12 bases left in between. The CDR3 runs to 15 residues. PCR employed 60 Vbeta and 13 Jbeta primers. The data were produced by immunoSEQ multiplex PCR, yet TCRdb's version contains in-frame clones alone and is incomplete. The sample lists approximately 190,000 clones, roughly 70% seen once, with approximately 2.5% in the top ten. This TCR was recovered from a man aged 40-50 years in good health and CMV-seropositive. This chain joins TRBV5-1 and TRBJ2-7, with D possibly matching TRBD2 (6 bases). The sequenced material came from PBMCs. The CDR3 spells CASSLYRGSSYEQYF. The DNA of the CDR3 is TGCGCCAGCAGCTTATATCGGGGGAGCTCCTACGAGCAGTACTTC. Together with reference TRBV5-1 and TRBJ2-7, the CDR3 gives the full variable domain: KAGVTQTPRYLIKTRGQQVTLSCSPISGHRSVSWYQQTPGQGLQFLFEYFSETQRNKGNFPGRFSGRQFSNSRSEMNVSTLELGDSALYLCASSLYRGSSYEQYFGPGTRLTVT.